A selection of T cell receptor beta chains follows, all from one sample in a study of circulating CD8 cells and anti-PD-1 response in melanoma. TCRdb ran MiXCR on the reads and lists one entry per CDR3 protein. This table has around 600 distinct CDR3 sequences, about 11% appearing once. The source material was CD8+ T cells from PBMCs, sampled at baseline or after one month of anti-PD-1 therapy (not recorded which). Every receptor here comes from a human donor with melanoma. CDR3s include the opening cysteine and the closing phenylalanine or tryptophan. Each record gives: CDR3 protein, CDR3 DNA, clone size, D gene, V gene, J gene. D genes are given only for firm matches. Clone sizes are shown as once, few, many, or a class for an expanded clone.

CASSATDGGAEQFF,TGTGCCAGCAGCGCCACGGATGGAGGGGCTGAGCAGTTCTTC,large,NA,TRBV7-9,TRBJ2-1
CASSASLTYEQYF,TGTGCCAGCAGTGCTTCACTAACCTACGAGCAGTACTTC,large,NA,TRBV25-1,TRBJ2-7
CSVEDLTGNGGNTIYF,TGCAGCGTTGAAGATCTTACAGGGAATGGCGGAAACACCATATATTTT,few,NA,TRBV29-1,TRBJ1-3
CASSLEGYEQYF,TGTGCCAGCAGCTTGGAGGGCTACGAGCAGTACTTC,medium-sized,NA,TRBV5-6,TRBJ2-7
CASNVPAGELFF,TGTGCCAGCAACGTCCCTGCCGGGGAGCTGTTTTTT,large,NA,TRBV28,TRBJ2-2
CASSGQGAEKLFF,TGTGCCAGCAGTGGACAGGGGGCTGAAAAACTGTTTTTT,large,TRBD1,TRBV27,TRBJ1-4
CASSDRPRGDTQYF,TGTGCCAGCAGCGATCGACCCCGGGGCGATACGCAGTATTTT,medium-sized,NA,TRBV27,TRBJ2-3
CSASSVGEYEQYF,TGCAGTGCGAGTTCTGTGGGGGAGTACGAGCAGTACTTC,large,NA,TRBV20-1,TRBJ2-7
CASSLTSAGEETQYF,TGTGCCAGCAGCTTAACGTCGGCGGGAGAAGAGACCCAGTACTTC,medium-sized,TRBD2,TRBV7-3,TRBJ2-5
CASSLSGIPPSEQSF,TGTGCCAGCAGTTTATCCGGTATCCCCCCTAGTGAGCAGTCCTTC,few,NA,TRBV28,TRBJ2-1
CASSLGGGSYEQYF,TGTGCCAGCAGCTTAGGAGGGGGCTCCTACGAGCAGTACTTC,medium-sized,NA,TRBV7-3,TRBJ2-7
CASSLTRDRNNEQFF,TGCGCCAGCAGCCTGACTCGGGACCGAAACAATGAGCAGTTCTTC,hyperexpanded,NA,TRBV4-3,TRBJ2-1
CASSTGSPYEQYF,TGTGCCAGCAGTACGGGATCGCCCTACGAGCAGTACTTC,medium-sized,NA,TRBV19,TRBJ2-7